The clone carrying this TCR beta chain has just one count. Germline V gene sequence: CDR1 MNHEY, CDR2 SVGEGT. Trimming cost V 0 bases and J 5 bases; bases outside gene matches: 9. The CDR3 consists of 17 residues. This entry comes from a study of blood T cell repertoires in COVID-19. Study as a whole: T cells, B-cell-depleted T cells, or PBMCs supplied cDNA or gDNA.

Libraries were prepared by immunoSEQ multiplex PCR; TCRdb keeps only in-frame clonotypes and omits some of them. The repertoire includes approximately 300,000 clones, 87% of them detected once, and under 5.5% sits in the top ten. The rearrangement joins TRBV6-2 or TRBV6-3 to TRBJ1-5; TRBD1 agrees at 8 bases. The sample consisted of PBMCs or T cells enriched from blood (not recorded which). The receptor was derived from a woman in her twenties or thirties who had recovered from COVID-19. The CDR3 loop reads CASSYSYGQGRYQPQHF. Written as DNA, the CDR3 is TGTGCCAGCAGTTACTCCTATGGACAGGGTCGATATCAGCCCCAGCATTTT.